This TCR beta chain was observed in a study of T cells after yellow fever vaccination. Study-level findings and limits: Most primary-vaccination clones recurred post-booster (approximately 96% CD4, around 86% CD8). Peaking on day 5 versus 15, the secondary response was faster but weaker.

The germline V gene has CDR1 KGHSH and CDR2 LQKENI. Trimming took off 4 bases at V and 9 bases at J, with 19 bases between the two ends. The CDR3 totals 14 residues. This clonotype was detected once. Its antigen is still unknown. TCRdb reprocessed the 5' RACE reads via MiXCR and lists one record per CDR3 protein. This sample has approximately 600,000 distinct CDR3 sequences; over 9% occur once, and the top ten carry around 14%. This specimen was PBMCs, taken on the day of the yellow fever booster vaccination. The rearrangement joins TRBV18 to TRBJ2-7; possibly TRBD1 for D (5 bases). The TCR sequence derives from a man younger than 40 who received the YFV17D yellow fever vaccine. The CDR3 DNA reads TGTGCCAGCTCACAAGGGGCAGAGAACCCCGGGCAGTACTTC. Residues: CASSQGAENPGQYF. Combining the CDR3 with reference TRBV18 and TRBJ2-7 gives the whole variable domain NAGVMQNPRHLVRRRGQEARLRCSPMKGHSHVYWYRQLPEEGLKFMVYLQKENIIDESGMPKERFSAEFPKEGPSILRIQQVVRGDSAAYFCASSQGAENPGQYFGPGTRLTVT.